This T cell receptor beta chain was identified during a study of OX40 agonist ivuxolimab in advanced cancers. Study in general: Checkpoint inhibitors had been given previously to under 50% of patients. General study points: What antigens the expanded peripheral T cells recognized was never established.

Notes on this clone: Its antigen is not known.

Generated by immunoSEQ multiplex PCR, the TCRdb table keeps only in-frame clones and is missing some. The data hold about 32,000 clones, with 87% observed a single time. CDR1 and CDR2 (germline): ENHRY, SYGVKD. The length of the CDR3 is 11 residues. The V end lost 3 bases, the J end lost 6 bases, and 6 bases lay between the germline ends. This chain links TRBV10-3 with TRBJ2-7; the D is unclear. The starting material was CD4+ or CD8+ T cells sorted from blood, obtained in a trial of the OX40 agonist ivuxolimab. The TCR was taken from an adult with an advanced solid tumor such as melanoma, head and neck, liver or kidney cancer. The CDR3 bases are TGTGCCATCAGTGACCCTGCCGAGCAGTACTTC. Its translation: CAISDPAEQYF.